This TCR beta chain emerged from a study of long-term antiretroviral therapy in people with HIV. Study-wide points: The study found narrower CDR3 length ranges in HIV repertoires than in controls.

Researchers report immunoSEQ v3.0 was run at survey level. The repertoire was sequenced with immunoSEQ multiplex PCR; TCRdb's copy has only in-frame clones and lacks some. The sample has over 25,000 clones, roughly 80% seen once. The CDR3 spans 12 residues. The germline V gene has CDR1 SGDLS and CDR2 YYNGEE. V gave up 3 bases and J gave up 2 bases, with 4 bases separating them. The count of this clone is one. Its antigen remains unknown. This sample comprised unsorted PBMCs, obtained 3 years after starting antiretroviral therapy. The sequence came from a man aged 40-49 years with HIV. This chain connects TRBV9 to TRBJ2-3; D unresolved. The CDR3 DNA reads TGTGCCAGCAGCGCATACACAGATACGCAGTATTTT. Translation: CASSAYTDTQYF.